Following are 7 T cell receptor beta chains from one sample sequenced in a study of identical twins. TCRdb recomputed calls from the 5' RACE reads with MiXCR, one row per CDR3 protein. The sample consists of around 280,000 distinct CDR3 sequences, more than 6.5% of them appearing once. This sample also appeared in a second study, on yellow fever vaccine responses in identical twins.

The sequenced sample was memory (CD45RO+) T cells sorted from blood. Receptors were obtained from a woman between 18 and 30 years old in good health.

This clonotype showed up many times. This chain connects TRBV12-3 or TRBV12-4 to TRBJ1-1, with D possibly being TRBD1 (6 bases). V was trimmed by 9 bases and J by 3 bases, leaving 14 bases between them. The CDR3 runs 13 residues. The CDR3 sequence is CASGTGIHTEAFF. In DNA form, the CDR3 reads TGTGCCAGTGGTACAGGGATCCACACTGAAGCTTTCTTT.

This clonotype was counted many times. V is TRBV7-8 and J is TRBJ1-5, with D uncertain. Germline CDR1 and CDR2: SGHVS and FQNEAQ. The CDR3 is made up of 13 amino acids. The V end lost 1 base, the J end lost 6 bases, and 7 bases lay between the germline ends. The CDR3 loop is CASSLGGPQPQHF. DNA for the CDR3: TGTGCCAGCAGCTTAGGAGGGCCTCAGCCCCAGCATTTT.

The sample holds a few counts of this clonotype. The V gene is TRBV6-5, the J gene TRBJ2-6; D gene uncertain. Trimming took 2 bases from V and 2 from J, leaving 7 bases between them. The CDR3 contains 15 residues. Germline V gives CDR1 MNHEY, CDR2 SVGAGI. CDR3 amino acids: CASSYGPAGANVLTF. The CDR3 DNA follows: TGTGCCAGCAGTTACGGGCCTGCTGGGGCCAACGTCCTGACTTTC.

The V call is TRBV15, the J call TRBJ1-2; 7 nucleotides agree with TRBD1. This CDR3 contains 12 residues. The germline V gene has CDR1 LNHNV and CDR2 YYDKDF (reference sequence). J gave up 4 bases and V 8 bases, and 4 bases lay outside the gene matches. CDR3 DNA sequence: TGTGCCACCGCGGGACAGTTCTATGGCTACACCTTC. The encoded protein is CATAGQFYGYTF.

The sample holds many counts of this clonotype. The rearrangement joins TRBV4-1 to TRBJ1-5; TRBD1 agrees at 10 bases. V was pared by 1 base and J by 7 bases, with 10 bases of the junction left unmatched. The V gene's germline CDR1 is MGHRA and CDR2 YSYEKL. The CDR3 is 17 residues long. Here the CDR3 reads CASSQGVLTGGRQPQHF. DNA of the CDR3: TGCGCCAGCAGCCAAGGTGTTCTGACAGGGGGCAGACAGCCCCAGCATTTT.

There are many counts of this clonotype. The V gene is TRBV20-1, the J gene TRBJ2-1; D gene ambiguous. V shed 3 bases and J shed 0 bases, with 12 bases lying between them. CDR3 length: 15 amino acids. CDR1 is DFQATT and CDR2 is SNEGSKA in the germline V gene (reference sequence). The chain's CDR3 is CSASVLQSSYNEQFF. The CDR3 DNA sequence: TGCAGTGCTAGTGTCCTACAAAGCTCCTACAATGAGCAGTTCTTC.

In this sample, this clonotype turned up a few times. The V and J genes are TRBV6-5 and TRBJ1-2; D is perhaps TRBD1 (5 bases). Trimming left V 5 bases short and J 8 bases short, with 12 bases between. Germline V lookup: CDR1 MNHEY, CDR2 SVGAGI. This CDR3 contains 12 residues. This CDR3 is CASSQGVGGYTF. The CDR3 bases are TGTGCCAGCAGTCAAGGGGTGGGGGGCTACACCTTC.